The 17 T cell receptor beta chains below all came from one sample that was sequenced in a study of a mutant IDH1 vaccine in newly diagnosed glioma. TCRdb keeps only in-frame clones here, not all; method: immunoSEQ multiplex PCR. Counted here are approximately 43,000 clones, roughly nine tenths occurring once; the ten biggest clones make up approximately 1.5%. This sample's time point: week 35, safety follow-up. It was 300 ug of mutant IDH1 20-mer peptide that made up each vaccine dose, given with topical imiquimod. These receptors have no identified antigens. The sequencing here drew on PBMCs, taken from a glioma patient whose treatment included an IDH1 peptide vaccine. These receptors all stem from a man between 40 and 49 years old with glioma.

With respect to this clone: Sequence at one end of the junction differs from germline and may be a read error. The chain carries TRBV7-2 and TRBJ2-7; D is unclear. Germline CDR1 and CDR2: SGHTA and FQGNSA. The CDR3 is made up of 15 amino acids. Here the CDR3 DNA reads TGTGCCAGCAACTTAAAGGGCGGAAGCTCCTACGAGCAGTACTTC. This sequence encodes CASNLKGGSSYEQYF.

The gene calls are TRBV6-1 and TRBJ1-2; 8 bases fit TRBD1. V was pared by 2 bases and J by 4 bases, with 6 bases of the junction left unmatched. The CDR3 is 15 amino acids. CDR1 is MNHNS, CDR2 SASEGT, per germline. CDR3 bases: TGTGCCAGCAGTGAACCCGACAGGGGCAGCTATGGCTACACCTTC. Its protein is CASSEPDRGSYGYTF.

The chain carries TRBV7-3 and TRBJ2-1, with 13 positions matching TRBD2. V was clipped by 5 bases and J by 9 bases; unmatched bases: 7. The CDR3 has 15 amino acids. Per the germline V gene, CDR1 is SGHTA and CDR2 is FQGTGA. DNA of the CDR3: TGTGCCAGCAGCCCCCGGACTAGCGGGAGCGCTGAGCAGTTCTTC. It encodes CASSPRTSGSAEQFF.

This clone appeared once. The CDR3: CASSLSPGDEQFF. CDR3 DNA: TGTGCCAGCAGCCTATCCCCGGGCGACGAGCAGTTCTTC. This chain joins TRBV7-3 and TRBJ2-1; D is unresolved. This CDR3 has 13 amino acids. The V end was cut by 5 bases, the J end by 10 bases, with 15 bases between. Germline loops: CDR1 SGHTA, CDR2 FQGTGA.

The table lists this clone with a count of one. The chain couples TRBV7-8 to TRBJ2-1, with TRBD2 as a possible D gene (5 bases). Per the germline V gene, CDR1 is SGHVS and CDR2 is FQNEAQ. Deletions cut 5 bases from V and 4 bases from J, with 12 bases between. The CDR3 has 14 residues. The CDR3 DNA reads as TGTGCCAGCAGCCCCTCGACGGGGTACAATGAGCAGTTCTTC. Translated: CASSPSTGYNEQFF.

The rearrangement uses TRBV7-3 and TRBJ2-7; 9 positions match TRBD2. The junction had 5 bases not matched to a gene; V was cut back by 0 bases and J by 5 bases. This CDR3 is built from 15 residues. Per germline, CDR1 SGHTA and CDR2 FQGTGA. CDR3 sequence reads: CASSLTSGLANEQYF. CDR3 DNA sequence: TGTGCCAGCAGCTTAACCTCGGGACTAGCCAACGAGCAGTACTTC.

V gene TRBV9 combines with J gene TRBJ1-1; D is undetermined. V lost 0 bases and J lost 2, with 17 bases in between. The V gene's germline CDR1 is SGDLS and CDR2 YYNGEE. This CDR3 region has 17 residues. Written as DNA, the CDR3 is TGTGCCAGCAGCGTAGCCGTAGGGAAGACGTATAACACTGAAGCTTTCTTT. Protein sequence: CASSVAVGKTYNTEAFF. The complete variable domain, with remaining parts taken from reference TRBV9 and TRBJ1-1, reads DSGVTQTPKHLITATGQRVTLRCSPRSGDLSVYWYQQSLDQGLQFLIQYYNGEERAKGNILERFSAQQFPDLHSELNLSSLELGDSALYFCASSVAVGKTYNTEAFFGQGTRLTVV.

This chain links TRBV7-8 with TRBJ2-1; 7 bases map to TRBD2. The CDR3 is 15 residues long. Trimming took 1 base from V and 4 from J; bases not matched to a gene: 4. Per germline, CDR1 SGHVS and CDR2 FQNEAQ. The CDR3 DNA reads as TGTGCCAGCAGCTTAGGGGACTACCCTTACAATGAGCAGTTCTTC. It yields the protein CASSLGDYPYNEQFF.

This clone was counted only a few times. The J gene is TRBJ1-1, the V gene TRBV2; no clear D gene. Trimming left V 8 bases short and J 0 bases short, with 4 bases between. Germline loops: CDR1 SNHLY, CDR2 FYNNEI. This CDR3 comprises 11 residues. CDR3: CASSVNTEAFF. DNA of the CDR3: TGTGCCAGCTCGGTGAACACTGAAGCTTTCTTT.

The chain carries TRBV27 and TRBJ1-3; 8 bases fit TRBD1. The CDR3 spans 13 residues. Trimming took 6 bases from V and 5 from J; bases not matched to a gene: 3. CDR1 and CDR2 (germline): MNHEY, SMNVEV (reference sequence). CDR3 protein: CASSGQGRNTIYF. Written as DNA, the CDR3 is TGTGCCAGCAGCGGACAGGGAAGAAACACCATATATTTT.

The chain couples TRBV28 to TRBJ1-1, with D hard to call. CDR1 and CDR2 (germline): MDHEN, SYDVKM. V was trimmed by 2 bases and J by 0 bases, leaving 25 bases between them. This CDR3 contains 20 residues. The CDR3 sequence: CASSLGVRSRLLTVNTEAFF. The CDR3 nucleotides read TGTGCCAGCAGTTTAGGGGTCAGATCGAGGCTCCTCACCGTGAACACTGAAGCTTTCTTT.

This chain connects TRBV19 to TRBJ1-2; D is ambiguous. Trimming removed 11 bases from V and 4 bases from J, with 17 bases in between. The germline gives CDR1 LNHDA, CDR2 SQIVND (reference sequence). This CDR3 comprises 13 residues. The CDR3 protein is CASSREGRYGYTF. The CDR3 DNA is TGTGCCTCTTCCCGGGAGGGCCGCTATGGCTACACCTTC.

The chain links TRBV29-1 to TRBJ1-1; tentative D call: TRBD1 (6 bases). The V and J ends lost 3 bases and 1 base respectively, with 12 bases between them. Germline CDR1 is SQVTM and CDR2 is ANQGSEA. The CDR3 loop spans 14 amino acids. The CDR3 here is CSVDGGPENTEAFF. CDR3 sequence (DNA): TGCAGCGTTGATGGGGGGCCCGAGAACACTGAAGCTTTCTTT.

The chain links TRBV20-1 to TRBJ1-1; D is uncertain. Trimming cost V 2 bases and J 8 bases, with 3 bases left between them. The CDR3 runs to 9 residues. Germline loops: CDR1 DFQATT, CDR2 SNEGSKA (reference sequence). The CDR3, as DNA: TGCAGTGCTAGATCCGAAGCTTTCTTT. Its protein is CSARSEAFF.

The V and J genes are TRBV4-1 and TRBJ2-5; 8 bases line up with TRBD2. The end of the DNA aligns better with TRBJ2-7, so the J call may be wrong. The CDR3 has 17 residues. Germline V gene lookup returns CDR1 MGHRA and CDR2 YSYEKL. The CDR3 nucleotides are TGCGCCAGCAGCCAAGATGCAGCCCAGCGGGAGTTGTACGAGCAGTACTTC. Amino acids: CASSQDAAQRELYEQYF.

The chain has TRBV29-1 and TRBJ2-2, with a possible D match to TRBD2 (6 bases). The length of the CDR3 is 12 residues. Germline assignment: CDR1 SQVTM and CDR2 ANQGSEA. The V gene lost 4 bases and the J gene lost 12 bases, with 15 bases spanning the gap. The DNA of the CDR3 is TGCAGCGTTGCCAAGGAGGGTACTAAGCTGTTTTTT. Protein sequence: CSVAKEGTKLFF.

The rearrangement joins TRBV6-6 to TRBJ2-5; TRBD2 matches 7 bases. Germline V gives CDR1 MNHNY, CDR2 SVGAGI (reference sequence). CDR3 length: 15 residues. Losses at the gene ends were 8 bases for V and 5 bases for J; bases not matched to a gene: 14. The CDR3 DNA sequence: TGTGCCAGCTGGGTAGCGGGCCTCCCCGGGGAGACCCAGTACTTC. It codes for CASWVAGLPGETQYF.